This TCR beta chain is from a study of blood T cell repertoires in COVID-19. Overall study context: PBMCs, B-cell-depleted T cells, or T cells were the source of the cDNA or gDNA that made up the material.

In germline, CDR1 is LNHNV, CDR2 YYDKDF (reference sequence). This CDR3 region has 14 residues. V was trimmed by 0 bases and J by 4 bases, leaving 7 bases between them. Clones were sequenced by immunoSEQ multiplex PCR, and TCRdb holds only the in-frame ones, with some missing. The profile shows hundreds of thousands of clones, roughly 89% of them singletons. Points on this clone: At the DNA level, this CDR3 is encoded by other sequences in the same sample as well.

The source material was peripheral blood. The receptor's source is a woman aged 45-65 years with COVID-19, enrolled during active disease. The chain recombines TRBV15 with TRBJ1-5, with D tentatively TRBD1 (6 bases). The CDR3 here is CATSRDRGNQPQHF. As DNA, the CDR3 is TGTGCCACCAGCAGAGACAGGGGAAATCAGCCCCAGCATTTT.